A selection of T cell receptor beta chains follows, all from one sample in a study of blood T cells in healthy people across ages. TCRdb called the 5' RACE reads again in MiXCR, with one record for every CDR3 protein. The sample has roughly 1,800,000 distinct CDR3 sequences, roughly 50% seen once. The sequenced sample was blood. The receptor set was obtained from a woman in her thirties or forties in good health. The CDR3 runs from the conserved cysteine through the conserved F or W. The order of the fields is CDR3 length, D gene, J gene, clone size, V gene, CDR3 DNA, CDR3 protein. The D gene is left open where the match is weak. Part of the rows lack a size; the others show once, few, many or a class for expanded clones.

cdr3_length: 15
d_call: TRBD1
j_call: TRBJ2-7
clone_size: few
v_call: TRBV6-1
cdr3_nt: TGTGCCAGCAGTTATGTCGGACAGGGGGCTTACGAGCAGTACTTC
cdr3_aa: CASSYVGQGAYEQYF

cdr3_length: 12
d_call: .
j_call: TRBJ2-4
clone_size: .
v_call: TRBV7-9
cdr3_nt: TGTGCCAGCAGCTTCGACACTTTTGAGCAGTACTTC
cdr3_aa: CASSFDTFEQYF

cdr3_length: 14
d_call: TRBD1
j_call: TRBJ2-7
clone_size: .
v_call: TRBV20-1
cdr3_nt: TGCAGTGCAAAGTTTTCGAGGGGGCTGGGGGAGCAGTACTTC
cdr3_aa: CSAKFSRGLGEQYF

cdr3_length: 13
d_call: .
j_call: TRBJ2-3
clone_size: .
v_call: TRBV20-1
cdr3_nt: TGCAGTGCTAGAGACTCGGCAACAGATACGCAGTATTTT
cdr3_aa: CSARDSATDTQYF

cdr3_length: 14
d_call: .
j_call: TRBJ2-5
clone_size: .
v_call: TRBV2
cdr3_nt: TGTGCCAGCAGTGAAGCCCATACTCCAGGGGCCCAGTACTTC
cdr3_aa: CASSEAHTPGAQYF

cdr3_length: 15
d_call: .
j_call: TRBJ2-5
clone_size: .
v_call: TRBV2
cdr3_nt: TGTGCCAGCAGTCCCAGAGGGGGGGAAGGAGAGACCCAGTACTTC
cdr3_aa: CASSPRGGEGETQYF

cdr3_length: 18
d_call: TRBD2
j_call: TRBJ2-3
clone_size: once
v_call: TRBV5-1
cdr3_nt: TGCGCCAGCAGCATTAGCGGGGGGGCGTCTTCCCGCACAGATACGCAGTATTTT
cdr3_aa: CASSISGGASSRTDTQYF

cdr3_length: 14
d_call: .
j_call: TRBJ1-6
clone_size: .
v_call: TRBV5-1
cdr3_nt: TGCGCCAGCAGCTTGGCCCAAGAGACTTCACCCCTCCACTTT
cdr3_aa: CASSLAQETSPLHF

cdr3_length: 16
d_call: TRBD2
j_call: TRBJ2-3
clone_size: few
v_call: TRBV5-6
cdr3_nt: TGTGCCAGCAGCTTGAGGCTAGCGGGGAACACAGATACGCAGTATTTT
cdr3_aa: CASSLRLAGNTDTQYF

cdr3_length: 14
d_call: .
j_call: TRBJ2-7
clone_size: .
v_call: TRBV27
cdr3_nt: TGTGCCAGCAGTTTAGTAACTAGATCCCGCGAGCAGTACTTC
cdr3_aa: CASSLVTRSREQYF

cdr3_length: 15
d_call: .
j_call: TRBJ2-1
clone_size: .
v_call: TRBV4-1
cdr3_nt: TGCGCCAGCAGCCAAGGGGGCATGGTGTACAATGAGCAGTTCTTC
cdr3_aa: CASSQGGMVYNEQFF

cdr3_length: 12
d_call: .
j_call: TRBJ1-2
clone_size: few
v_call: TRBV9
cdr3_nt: TGTGCCAGCAGCGTGGGGGTCGGCGGCTACACCTTC
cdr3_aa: CASSVGVGGYTF

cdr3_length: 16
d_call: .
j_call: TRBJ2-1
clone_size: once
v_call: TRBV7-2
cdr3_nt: TGTGCCAGCAGCCCCTACCCTAGCGCCTCCTACAATGAGCAGTTCTTC
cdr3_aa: CASSPYPSASYNEQFF

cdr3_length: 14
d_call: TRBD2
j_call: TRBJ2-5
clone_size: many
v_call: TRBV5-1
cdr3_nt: TGCGCCAGCAGCGGAGGGACTAACCAAGAGACCCAGTACTTC
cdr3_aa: CASSGGTNQETQYF

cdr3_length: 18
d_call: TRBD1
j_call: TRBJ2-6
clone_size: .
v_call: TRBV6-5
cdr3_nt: TGTGCCAGCAGTTACTCCAGGGGGCTCCCCTCTGGGGCCAACGTCCTGACTTTC
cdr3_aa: CASSYSRGLPSGANVLTF

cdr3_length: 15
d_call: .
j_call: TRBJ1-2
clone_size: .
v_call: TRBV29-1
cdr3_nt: TGCAGCGTTCGCCCCGCGGGGGCGCCGAACTATGGCTACACCTTC
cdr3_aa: CSVRPAGAPNYGYTF

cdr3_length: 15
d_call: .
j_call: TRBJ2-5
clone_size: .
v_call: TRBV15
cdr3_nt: TGTGCCACCAGCAGAGATCGTGGGTTTGGTGAGACCCAGTACTTC
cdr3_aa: CATSRDRGFGETQYF

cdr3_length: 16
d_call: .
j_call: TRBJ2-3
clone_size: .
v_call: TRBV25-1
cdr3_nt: TGTGCCAGCAGTGAATTTCAGGGCGCTCCCACAGATACGCAGTATTTT
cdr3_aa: CASSEFQGAPTDTQYF

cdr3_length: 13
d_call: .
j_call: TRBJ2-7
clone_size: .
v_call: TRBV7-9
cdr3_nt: TGTGCCAGCAGCTTAGTAGAAGTGAACGAGCAGTACTTC
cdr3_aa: CASSLVEVNEQYF

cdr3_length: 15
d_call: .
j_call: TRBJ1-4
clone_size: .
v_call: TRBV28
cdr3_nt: TGTGCCAGCAGACTCCCGACAGCCTCTAATGAAAAACTGTTTTTT
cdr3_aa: CASRLPTASNEKLFF

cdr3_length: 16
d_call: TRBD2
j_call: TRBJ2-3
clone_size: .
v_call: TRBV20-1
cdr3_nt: TGCAGTGCTAGGAATTCGTTTGCGGGGGGCGGCGGTACGCAGTATTTT
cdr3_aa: CSARNSFAGGGGTQYF

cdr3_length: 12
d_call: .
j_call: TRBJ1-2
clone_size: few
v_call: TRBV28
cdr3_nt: TGTGCCAGCAGTTTAGCATACTATGGCTACACCTTC
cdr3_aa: CASSLAYYGYTF